These 23 T cell receptor beta chains were all obtained from the same sample, sequenced in a study of a mutant IDH1 vaccine in newly diagnosed glioma (dated by TCRdb to 2020 to 2023). These receptors have no identified antigens. The time point label for this specimen denotes: week 47, end of study. A 20-mer mutant IDH1 peptide at 300 micrograms in Montanide made up each vaccine dose, which was injected subcutaneously together with topical imiquimod. The library was built by means of the immunoSEQ multiplex PCR assay. TCRdb took over this immuneACCESS table, retaining in-frame rearrangements with V and J assigned. Such tables are incomplete; in checked studies, under half of the missing clones stem from an unresolved V gene, and the remainder is unexplained. This sample gives about 90,000 clones in total; around nine tenths of them show up just once. 0.6% to 0.95% of the sample is held by the ten biggest clonotypes.

The source material was PBMCs, sampled from a glioma patient whose treatment included an IDH1 peptide vaccine. These receptors all stem from a woman aged 50 to 60 with glioma.

The gene calls are TRBV27 and TRBJ1-5; 9 nucleotides line up with TRBD1. V lost 5 bases, J lost 5 bases, and 4 bases stayed unmatched. The CDR3 totals 14 residues. CDR1 MNHEY and CDR2 SMNVEV come from the germline V gene (reference sequence). The CDR3 region has the DNA TGTGCCAGCAGTCCCGGGACAGGGTATCAGCCCCAGCATTTT. It codes for CASSPGTGYQPQHF.

V is TRBV7-9 and J is TRBJ1-4, with D possibly being TRBD1 (6 bases). The V end was cut by 1 base, the J end by 7 bases, with 13 bases between. Germline loops: CDR1 SEHNR, CDR2 FQNEAQ (reference sequence). The CDR3 sequence is 15 residues long. In nucleotides, the CDR3 is TGTGCCAGCAGCTTAGGGAGCAGGGGAACTGAAAAACTGTTTTTT. It yields the protein CASSLGSRGTEKLFF.

This chain uses TRBV5-1 with TRBJ1-3; D might be TRBD1 (5 bases). Looked up from germline, CDR1 is SGHRS and CDR2 is YFSETQ. V lost 2 bases to trimming and J lost 0 bases, with 9 bases between them. The CDR3 sequence is 15 residues long. The CDR3 region is CASSFGGTSGNTIYF. Written as DNA, the CDR3 is TGCGCCAGCAGCTTCGGCGGGACCTCTGGAAACACCATATATTTT.

The chain links TRBV18 to TRBJ2-5; 7 bases map to TRBD1. Germline V gene data show CDR1 as KGHSH and CDR2 as LQKENI. The trim removed 5 bases at V and 2 bases at J, leaving 5 bases unmatched. This CDR3 contains 14 residues. CDR3 in DNA: TGTGCCAGCTCAAGCCGACAGGGTCAAGAGACCCAGTACTTC. This codes for CASSSRQGQETQYF.

This chain links TRBV11-2 with TRBJ2-7; 7 bases match TRBD1. Germline V gene data show CDR1 as SGHAT and CDR2 as FQNNGV. The CDR3 has 16 amino acids. V shed 5 bases and J 2 bases; nucleotides not matched to a gene: 12. The CDR3 here is CASSPIARQGAYEQYF. The CDR3 DNA reads as TGTGCCAGCAGCCCAATAGCGAGACAGGGTGCCTACGAGCAGTACTTC.

The V and J genes are TRBV7-9 and TRBJ2-3; no reliable D call. Trimming pared 1 base from V and 5 bases from J, leaving 7 bases between. The CDR3 has 13 amino acids. Germline lookup yields CDR1 SEHNR and CDR2 FQNEAQ (reference sequence). The CDR3 is CASSLGPQDTQYF. The CDR3 DNA reads TGTGCCAGCAGCTTAGGACCCCAAGATACGCAGTATTTT.

This sequence joins TRBV6-5 and TRBJ1-2; 8 bases are shared with TRBD1. J lost 1 base, V lost 6 bases, and 1 base had no gene match. Germline lookup yields CDR1 MNHEY and CDR2 SVGAGI. This CDR3 is 13 amino acids long. CDR3 bases: TGTGCCAGCAGGGGACAGGTTAACTATGGCTACACCTTC. This codes for CASRGQVNYGYTF.

This clone has just a few counts. The identical CDR3 is also encoded by other nucleotide sequences in the sample. The chain carries TRBV6-6 and TRBJ2-1, with D maybe TRBD1 (5 bases). CDR1 is MNHNY and CDR2 is SVGAGI in the germline V gene (reference sequence). The CDR3 runs to 12 residues. V dropped 4 bases and J dropped 6 bases, with 7 bases sitting between them. CDR3 DNA: TGTGCCAGCAGTTCCCAGGGCAATGAGCAGTTCTTC. Translated: CASSSQGNEQFF.

CDR3 loop: CAISEVEGGTEAFF. In DNA form, the CDR3 reads TGTGCCATCAGTGAGGTAGAGGGTGGCACTGAAGCTTTCTTT. V usage is TRBV10-3 and J usage is TRBJ1-1; unclear D gene. V was cut by 2 bases and J by 4 bases, with 11 bases left in between. CDR1 and CDR2 from the germline V gene are ENHRY and SYGVKD. This CDR3 comprises 14 residues.

V is TRBV5-6 and J is TRBJ2-1; D remains unclear. The CDR3 covers 11 residues. V lost 1 base, J lost 10 bases, and 6 bases lay in between. Per germline, CDR1 SGHDT and CDR2 YYEEEE. The CDR3 DNA reads as TGTGCCAGCAGCTTGACCGGGGAGCAGTTCTTC. Encoded protein: CASSLTGEQFF.

This clone showed up just once. The V call is TRBV6-5, the J call TRBJ2-1; weak D call: TRBD1 (6 bases). CDR1 is MNHEY, CDR2 SVGAGI, per germline. CDR3 size: 14 residues. V was cut by 7 bases and J by 8 bases, with 18 bases left in between. CDR3 amino acids: CASTQPGTRDEQFF. The CDR3 DNA follows: TGTGCCAGCACCCAACCCGGGACACGCGATGAGCAGTTCTTC.

The J gene is TRBJ2-1, the V gene TRBV9, with 11 bases fitting TRBD2. Looked up from germline, CDR1 is SGDLS and CDR2 is YYNGEE. Germline trimming cut 0 bases from V and 4 bases from J; bases unmatched to any gene: 3. The CDR3 loop spans 16 amino acids. The chain's CDR3 is CASSVEVAGGYNEQFF. The CDR3 DNA is TGTGCCAGCAGCGTAGAGGTAGCGGGAGGGTACAATGAGCAGTTCTTC.

The chain couples TRBV19 to TRBJ2-1, with a tentative D call TRBD2 (6 bases). V was clipped by 1 base and J by 0 bases, with 19 bases between them. Germline loops: CDR1 LNHDA, CDR2 SQIVND (reference sequence). The CDR3 loop spans 19 amino acids. The CDR3 loop reads CASSIVAGPLIPSYNEQFF. DNA of the CDR3: TGTGCCAGTAGTATAGTTGCGGGACCACTTATACCCTCCTACAATGAGCAGTTCTTC.

This clone appeared a few times. The chain has TRBV28 and TRBJ1-6; 7 nucleotides align to TRBD1. This CDR3 has 13 residues. V gave up 6 bases and J gave up 8 bases; unmatched junction bases: 4. The germline CDR1 and CDR2 sequences are MDHEN and SYDVKM. The DNA of the CDR3 is TGTGCCAGCAGCGACAGGGTTTATTCACCCCTCCACTTT. Encoded protein: CASSDRVYSPLHF. Supplemented by reference TRBV28 and TRBJ1-6, the full variable domain reads DVKVTQSSRYLVKRTGEKVFLECVQDMDHENMFWYRQDPGLGLRLIYFSYDVKMKEKGDIPEGYSVSREKKERFSLILESASTNQTSMYLCASSDRVYSPLHFGNGTRLTVT.

The V and J genes are TRBV11-3 and TRBJ2-5, with no clear D. Trimming stripped 2 bases from V and 1 base from J, with 5 bases between. The CDR3 covers 13 residues. The germline gives CDR1 SGHNT, CDR2 YENEEA. In DNA, the CDR3 is TGTGCCAGCAGCTTATTTCCCCAAGAGACCCAGTACTTC. This encodes CASSLFPQETQYF.

The chain links TRBV18 to TRBJ2-7; 10 bases match TRBD1. Germline-derived CDR1 and CDR2 are KGHSH and LQKENI. V shed 6 bases, J shed 3 bases, and the junction held 5 bases outside the gene matches. This CDR3 has 14 amino acids. The DNA of the CDR3 is TGTGCCAGCTCTTCGGGACAGGGGTACTACGAGCAGTACTTC. Translation gives CASSSGQGYYEQYF.

This clone was observed a handful of times. This chain uses TRBV18 with TRBJ1-1; D gene uncertain. The CDR3 has 12 residues. The ends were cut back, 6 bases at V and 1 base at J, with 6 bases in the middle. The germline V gene has CDR1 KGHSH and CDR2 LQKENI. CDR3 loop: CASSGRNTEAFF. CDR3 sequence (DNA): TGTGCCAGCTCTGGACGGAACACTGAAGCTTTCTTT.

V is TRBV10-1 and J is TRBJ2-7; 7 bases fit TRBD1. Germline trimming cut 2 bases from V and 3 bases from J; bases unmatched to any gene: 7. Germline loops: CDR1 WNHNN, CDR2 SYGVQD (reference sequence). The CDR3 contains 15 residues. The CDR3 sequence: CASSEGSDRDYEQYF. The CDR3 DNA is TGCGCCAGCAGTGAGGGTTCCGACAGGGACTACGAGCAGTACTTC.

V usage is TRBV5-1 and J usage is TRBJ2-7; 8 positions match TRBD2. CDR1 SGHRS and CDR2 YFSETQ come from the germline V gene. V dropped 2 bases and J dropped 0; count of bases not matched to a gene: 4. The CDR3 consists of 15 residues. Here the CDR3 DNA reads TGCGCCAGCAGCTTCACAAGCGGGAGCTCCTACGAGCAGTACTTC. It translates to CASSFTSGSSYEQYF.

This clone appeared a single time. This rearrangement joins TRBV6-6 to TRBJ1-4; a possible D gene is TRBD1 (5 bases). The V end was cut by 2 bases, the J end by 6 bases, with 7 bases between. The CDR3 has 13 residues. Germline-derived CDR1 and CDR2 are MNHNY and SVGAGI (reference sequence). CDR3 residues: CASSYRGDEKLFF. CDR3 DNA sequence: TGTGCCAGCAGTTACAGGGGAGATGAAAAACTGTTTTTT.

The chain has TRBV7-9 and TRBJ2-6; unclear D gene. The CDR3 spans 13 residues. The germline V and J ends were trimmed by 4 bases and 1 base, with 2 bases remaining between them. Looked up from germline, CDR1 is SEHNR and CDR2 is FQNEAQ (reference sequence). In DNA, the CDR3 is TGTGCCAGCAGCTCTTCTGGGGCCAACGTCCTGACTTTC. As protein: CASSSSGANVLTF.

The chain couples TRBV9 to TRBJ2-7, with 7 positions matching TRBD2. Germline values: CDR1 SGDLS, CDR2 YYNGEE. After removal of 2 bases from V and 0 bases from J, the junction contained 8 bases not matched to a gene. The CDR3 length is 16 residues. CDR3 in DNA: TGTGCCAGCAGCGTCTCCTCTGGCGGGGGCTCCTACGAGCAGTACTTC. This encodes CASSVSSGGGSYEQYF.

The chain recombines TRBV30 with TRBJ2-5; no reliable D call. The J call may be wrong; the DNA end is better matched by TRBJ2-7. There are 12 residues in the CDR3. CDR1 is GTSNPN and CDR2 is SVGIG in the germline V gene (reference sequence). CDR3 sequence: CAWSPRSYEQYF. CDR3 bases: TGTGCCTGGAGTCCGAGGTCCTACGAGCAGTACTTC.